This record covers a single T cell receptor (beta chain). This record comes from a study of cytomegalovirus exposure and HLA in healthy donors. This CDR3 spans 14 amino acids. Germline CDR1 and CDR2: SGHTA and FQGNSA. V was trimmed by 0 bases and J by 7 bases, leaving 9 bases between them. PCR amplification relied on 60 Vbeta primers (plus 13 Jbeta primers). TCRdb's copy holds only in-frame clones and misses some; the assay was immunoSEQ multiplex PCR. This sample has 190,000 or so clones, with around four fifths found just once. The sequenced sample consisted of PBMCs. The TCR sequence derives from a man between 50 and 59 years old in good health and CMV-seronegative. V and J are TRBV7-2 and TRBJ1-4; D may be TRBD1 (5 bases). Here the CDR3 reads CASSLAGVTEKLFF. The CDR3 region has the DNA TGTGCCAGCAGCTTAGCAGGGGTGACTGAAAAACTGTTTTTT. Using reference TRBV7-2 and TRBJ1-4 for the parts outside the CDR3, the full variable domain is GAGVSQSPSNKVTEKGKDVELRCDPISGHTALYWYRQSLGQGLEFLIYFQGNSAPDKSGLPSDRFSAERTGGSVSTLTIQRTQQEDSAVYLCASSLAGVTEKLFFGSGTQLSVL.